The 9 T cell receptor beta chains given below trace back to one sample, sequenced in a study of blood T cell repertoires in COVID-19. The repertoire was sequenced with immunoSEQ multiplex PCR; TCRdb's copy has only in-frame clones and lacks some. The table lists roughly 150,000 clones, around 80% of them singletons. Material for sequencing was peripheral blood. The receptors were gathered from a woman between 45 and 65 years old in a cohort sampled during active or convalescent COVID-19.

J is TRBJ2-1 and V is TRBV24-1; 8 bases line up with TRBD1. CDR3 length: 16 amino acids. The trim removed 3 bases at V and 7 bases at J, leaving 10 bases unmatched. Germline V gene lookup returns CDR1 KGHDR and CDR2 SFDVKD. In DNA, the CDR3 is TGTGCCACCAGTGATATGGCAGGGGGCCATTCTAATGAGCAGTTCTTC. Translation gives CATSDMAGGHSNEQFF.

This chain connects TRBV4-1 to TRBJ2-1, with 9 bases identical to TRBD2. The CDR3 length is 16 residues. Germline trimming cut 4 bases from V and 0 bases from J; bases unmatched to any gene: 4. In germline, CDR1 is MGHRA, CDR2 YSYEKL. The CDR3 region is CASSLSGGSSYNEQFF. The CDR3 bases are TGCGCCAGCAGCCTTAGCGGGGGAAGCTCCTACAATGAGCAGTTCTTC.

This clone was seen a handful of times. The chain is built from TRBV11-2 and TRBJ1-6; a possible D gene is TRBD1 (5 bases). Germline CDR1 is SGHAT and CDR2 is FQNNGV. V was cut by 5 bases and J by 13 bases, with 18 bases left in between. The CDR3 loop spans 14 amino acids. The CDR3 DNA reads TGTGCCAGCAGCCCGGTAGACAGCACCGGGCCCCTCCACTTT. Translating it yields CASSPVDSTGPLHF.

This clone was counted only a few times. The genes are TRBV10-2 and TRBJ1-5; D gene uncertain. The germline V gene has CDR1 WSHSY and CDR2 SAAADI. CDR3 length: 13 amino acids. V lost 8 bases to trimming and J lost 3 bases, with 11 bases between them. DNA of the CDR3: TGCGCCAGCGTTGGGCAAAACAATCAGCCCCAGCATTTT. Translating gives CASVGQNNQPQHF.

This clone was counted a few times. The CDR3 nucleotides read TGTGCCAGCAGCCCGCGGGCGGAAGAGCTTGGAAACACCATATATTTT. It specifies CASSPRAEELGNTIYF. V is TRBV7-2 and J is TRBJ1-3; no definite D call. From germline, CDR1 is SGHTA and CDR2 FQGNSA. CDR3 length: 16 residues. The V and J ends lost 5 bases and 3 bases respectively, with 17 bases between them.

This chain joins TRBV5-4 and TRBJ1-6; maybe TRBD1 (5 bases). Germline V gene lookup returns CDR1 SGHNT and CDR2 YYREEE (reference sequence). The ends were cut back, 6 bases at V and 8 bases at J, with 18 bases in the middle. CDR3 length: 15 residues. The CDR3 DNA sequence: TGTGCCAGCATGGGGCAGGGAACGGTGCATTCACCCCTCCACTTT. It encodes CASMGQGTVHSPLHF. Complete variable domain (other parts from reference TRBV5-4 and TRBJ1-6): ETGVTQSPTHLIKTRGQQVTLRCSSQSGHNTVSWYQQALGQGPQFIFQYYREEENGRGNFPPRFSGLQFPNYSSELNVNALELDDSALYLCASMGQGTVHSPLHFGNGTRLTVT.

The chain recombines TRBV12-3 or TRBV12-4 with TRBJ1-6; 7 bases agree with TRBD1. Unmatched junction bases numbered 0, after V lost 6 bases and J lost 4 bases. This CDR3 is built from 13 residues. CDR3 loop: CASRGQYNSPLHF. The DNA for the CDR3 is TGTGCCAGCAGGGGACAGTATAATTCACCCCTCCACTTT.

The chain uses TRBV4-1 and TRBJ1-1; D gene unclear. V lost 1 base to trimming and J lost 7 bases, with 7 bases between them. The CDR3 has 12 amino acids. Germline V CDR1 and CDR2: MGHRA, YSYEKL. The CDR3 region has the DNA TGCGCCAGCAGCCAAGGCGGGGTTGAAGCTTTCTTT. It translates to CASSQGGVEAFF.

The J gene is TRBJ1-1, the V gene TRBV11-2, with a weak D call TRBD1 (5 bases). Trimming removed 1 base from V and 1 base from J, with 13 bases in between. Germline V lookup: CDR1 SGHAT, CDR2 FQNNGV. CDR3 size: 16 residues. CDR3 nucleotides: TGTGCCAGCAGCTTAGGTAACAGGATGGGGAACACTGAAGCTTTCTTT. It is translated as CASSLGNRMGNTEAFF.